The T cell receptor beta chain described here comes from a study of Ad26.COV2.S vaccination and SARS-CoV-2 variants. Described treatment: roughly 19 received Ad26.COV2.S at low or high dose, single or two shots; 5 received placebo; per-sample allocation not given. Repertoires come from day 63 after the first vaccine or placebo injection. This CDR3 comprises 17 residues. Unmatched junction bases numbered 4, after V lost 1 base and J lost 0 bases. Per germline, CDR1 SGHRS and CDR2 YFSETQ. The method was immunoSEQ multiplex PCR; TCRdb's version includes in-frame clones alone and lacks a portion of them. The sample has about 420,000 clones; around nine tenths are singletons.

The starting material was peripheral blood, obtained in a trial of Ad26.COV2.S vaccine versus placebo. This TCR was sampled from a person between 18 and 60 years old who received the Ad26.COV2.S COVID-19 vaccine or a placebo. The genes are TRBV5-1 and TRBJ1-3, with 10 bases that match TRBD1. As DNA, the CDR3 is TGCGCCAGCAGCTTGATGGGACAGGGGTTCTCTGGAAACACCATATATTTT. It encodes CASSLMGQGFSGNTIYF. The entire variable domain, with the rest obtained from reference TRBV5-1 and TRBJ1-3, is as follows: KAGVTQTPRYLIKTRGQQVTLSCSPISGHRSVSWYQQTPGQGLQFLFEYFSETQRNKGNFPGRFSGRQFSNSRSEMNVSTLELGDSALYLCASSLMGQGFSGNTIYFGEGSWLTVV.